Listed here are 18 T cell receptor beta chains from one sample, sequenced in a study of blood T cell repertoires in COVID-19. Sequencing used immunoSEQ multiplex PCR; TCRdb keeps in-frame clones, though not all of them. The sample lists roughly 11,000 clones, less than 85% occurring once. The sequencing input was peripheral blood. Receptors were obtained from a human donor in a cohort sampled during active COVID-19.

The V call is TRBV9, the J call TRBJ1-4, with TRBD1 identical over 7 bases. From germline, CDR1 is SGDLS and CDR2 YYNGEE. The length of the CDR3 is 15 residues. Trimming at V came to 3 bases and at J to 5 bases, leaving 7 bases not matched to a gene. CDR3: CASSGRTGQNEKLFF. The CDR3 bases are TGTGCCAGCAGCGGAAGGACAGGTCAGAATGAAAAACTGTTTTTT.

This chain uses TRBV5-1 with TRBJ2-2, with D perhaps matching TRBD2 (5 bases). CDR3 size: 15 residues. Per germline, CDR1 SGHRS and CDR2 YFSETQ. The V gene lost 0 bases and the J gene lost 2 bases, with 8 bases spanning the gap. CDR3 loop: CASSLGELNTGELFF. The CDR3 DNA reads as TGCGCCAGCAGCTTGGGGGAGCTAAACACCGGGGAGCTGTTTTTT.

The rearrangement links TRBV5-4 to TRBJ2-3, with 14 bases fitting TRBD2. Germline trimming cut 3 bases from V and 4 bases from J; bases unmatched to any gene: 7. The germline gives CDR1 SGHNT, CDR2 YYREEE (reference sequence). The CDR3 length is 17 residues. CDR3 coding DNA: TGTGCCAGCAGCTGGACTAGCGGGGGGAGGGGCGCAGATACGCAGTATTTT. It codes for CASSWTSGGRGADTQYF.

V usage is TRBV2 and J usage is TRBJ2-7; TRBD1 agrees at 8 bases. Germline V gene sequence: CDR1 SNHLY, CDR2 FYNNEI. After removal of 7 bases from V and 3 bases from J, the junction contained 5 bases not matched to a gene. This CDR3 region has 13 residues. CDR3 coding DNA: TGTGCCAGCAAAAGGACAGGGCTCTACGAGCAGTACTTC. Its protein product is CASKRTGLYEQYF.

The chain uses TRBV6-5 and TRBJ2-5, with TRBD2 identical over 13 bases. CDR1 is MNHEY and CDR2 is SVGAGI in the germline V gene. The CDR3 is 16 amino acids. V lost 4 bases, J lost 1 base, and 3 bases stayed unmatched. The CDR3 protein is CASSSGLAGFQETQYF. CDR3 sequence (DNA): TGTGCCAGCAGTTCGGGACTAGCGGGGTTCCAAGAGACCCAGTACTTC.

V gene TRBV5-4 combines with J gene TRBJ2-1; tentative D call: TRBD1 (6 bases). CDR3 size: 16 residues. Germline assignment: CDR1 SGHNT and CDR2 YYREEE (reference sequence). Trimming shortened V by 4 bases and J by 6 bases, and 20 bases separated the two germline ends. The CDR3 DNA reads TGTGCCAGCAGCCTCATAAGCGGATCCAGGGGCAATGAGCAGTTCTTC. It is translated as CASSLISGSRGNEQFF.

The chain couples TRBV4-1 to TRBJ1-6, with D possibly TRBD1 on 5 matching bases. Trimming cost V 0 bases and J 3 bases, with 12 bases left between them. The CDR3 sequence is 17 residues long. Looked up from germline, CDR1 is MGHRA and CDR2 is YSYEKL. The DNA for the CDR3 is TGCGCCAGCAGCCAAGACCCACAGGACCTCTATAATTCACCCCTCCACTTT. Its translation: CASSQDPQDLYNSPLHF.

The rearrangement links TRBV10-3 to TRBJ1-1; TRBD1 matches at 7 bases. CDR3 length equals 12 residues. V was pared by 4 bases and J by 10 bases, with 6 bases of the junction left unmatched. Germline loops: CDR1 ENHRY, CDR2 SYGVKD. The CDR3 reads CAISGGQTLAFF. CDR3 sequence (DNA): TGTGCCATCAGTGGGGGACAGACGCTAGCTTTCTTT.

The gene calls are TRBV2 and TRBJ1-5; 8 bases fit TRBD1. This CDR3 is built from 13 residues. Germline CDR1 reads SNHLY; CDR2 reads FYNNEI. The ends lost 6 bases at V and 5 bases at J; junction bases unmatched: 3. CDR3 in DNA: TGTGCCAGCAGATTACAGGGGGATCAGCCCCAGCATTTT. This encodes CASRLQGDQPQHF.

The chain links TRBV18 to TRBJ2-1; possible D gene TRBD2, 6 bases. The germline gives CDR1 KGHSH, CDR2 LQKENI. V was cut by 0 bases and J by 3 bases, with 12 bases left in between. CDR3 length: 16 residues. DNA of the CDR3: TGTGCCAGCTCACCACCGGGACTTGGGAACTACAATGAGCAGTTCTTC. As protein: CASSPPGLGNYNEQFF.

The CDR3 nucleotides read TGTGCCAGCAGCTTAATCGGGACAGGGAAAACAGATACGCAGTATTTT. Residues: CASSLIGTGKTDTQYF. J is TRBJ2-3 and V is TRBV7-2; 9 bases are a match to TRBD1. CDR1 and CDR2 (germline): SGHTA, FQGNSA. This CDR3 is built from 16 residues. Losses at the gene ends were 2 bases for V and 3 bases for J; bases not matched to a gene: 6.

The genes are TRBV3-1 (or the pseudogene TRBV3-2) and TRBJ2-2, with 7 nucleotides matching TRBD1. In germline, CDR1 is LGHDT, CDR2 YNNKEL (reference sequence). J was trimmed by 2 bases and V by 4 bases; bases with no gene match: 7. The CDR3 sequence is 16 residues long. The CDR3 coding sequence is TGTGCCAGCAGCCTGGCGGACAGGCCCAACACCGGGGAGCTGTTTTTT. This sequence encodes CASSLADRPNTGELFF.

The chain has TRBV3-1 (or the pseudogene TRBV3-2) and TRBJ2-2; a weak D match, TRBD2 (5 bases). The ends were cut back, 3 bases at V and 6 bases at J, with 14 bases in the middle. This CDR3 region has 15 residues. Germline CDR1 LGHDT, CDR2 YNNKEL (reference sequence). DNA for the CDR3: TGTGCCAGCAGCCATGTAACCGGAGGTTCCGGGGAGCTGTTTTTT. Protein: CASSHVTGGSGELFF.

CDR3 nucleotide sequence: TGTGCCAGCACCGAAGGGGCAGTTAACACCGGGGAGCTGTTTTTT. This gives the protein CASTEGAVNTGELFF. The chain combines TRBV2 with TRBJ2-2; D possibly corresponds to TRBD1 (5 bases). The CDR3 is 15 amino acids. Trimming stripped 7 bases from V and 2 bases from J, with 14 bases between. The germline V gene has CDR1 SNHLY and CDR2 FYNNEI.

The chain uses TRBV19 and TRBJ1-4, with TRBD1 matching over 7 bases. After removal of 5 bases from V and 4 bases from J, the junction contained 16 bases not matched to a gene. The length of the CDR3 is 18 residues. The V gene's germline CDR1 is LNHDA and CDR2 SQIVND (reference sequence). In nucleotides, the CDR3 is TGTGCCAGTAGTGACCCCGGTTTTACGGGACAGAGTAATGAAAAACTGTTTTTT. It is translated as CASSDPGFTGQSNEKLFF.

The gene calls are TRBV7-9 and TRBJ1-1; 7 bases agree with TRBD1. V trimming: 5 bases; J trimming: 3 bases; junction bases outside the gene matches: 9. The CDR3 is 15 amino acids. In germline, CDR1 is SEHNR, CDR2 FQNEAQ (reference sequence). CDR3 protein: CASSPRDSFDTEAFF. The CDR3 region has the DNA TGTGCCAGCAGCCCTAGGGACAGCTTTGACACTGAAGCTTTCTTT.

The chain uses TRBV4-2 and TRBJ2-1, with TRBD1 as a possible D gene (7 bases). The CDR3 length is 17 residues. Trimming left V 0 bases short and J 2 bases short, with 14 bases between. Germline loops: CDR1 LGHNA, CDR2 YNFKEQ. This CDR3 reads CASSQDYGRGAYNEQFF. In DNA form, the CDR3 reads TGTGCCAGCAGCCAAGATTATGGCAGGGGGGCCTACAATGAGCAGTTCTTC.

The chain has TRBV10-2 and TRBJ2-4; possibly TRBD1 for D (6 bases). V was clipped by 2 bases and J by 6 bases, with 14 bases between them. Germline assignment: CDR1 WSHSY and CDR2 SAAADI. The CDR3 is made up of 15 amino acids. The CDR3 is CASSEGRGFRNIQYF. The CDR3 DNA reads as TGCGCCAGCAGTGAGGGCAGGGGATTTAGAAACATTCAGTACTTC.